Shown below are 28 T cell receptor beta chains from a single sample sequenced in a study of OX40 agonist ivuxolimab in advanced cancers. The repertoire was sequenced with immunoSEQ multiplex PCR; TCRdb's copy has only in-frame clones and lacks some. The sample consists of tens of thousands of clones, approximately 88% of them appearing once. Material: CD4+ or CD8+ T cells sorted from blood, obtained in a trial of the OX40 agonist ivuxolimab. The receptors derive from an adult with an advanced solid tumor such as melanoma, head and neck, liver or kidney cancer.

This clone was observed a single time. The J gene is TRBJ2-2, the V gene TRBV21-1; the table calls TRBD2, which could not be checked here. TRBV21-1 is listed as a pseudogene. CDR3 size: 16 residues. The CDR3: CASSNSESRDTGELFF. As DNA, the CDR3 is TGTGCCAGCAGCAACAGCGAGTCCCGGGACACCGGGGAGCTGTTTTTT.

This chain joins TRBV2 and TRBJ2-1, with D perhaps matching TRBD1 (6 bases). The CDR3 spans 13 residues. With 7 bases removed from V and 4 bases from J, the gap between germline ends came to 11 bases. Germline V gives CDR1 SNHLY, CDR2 FYNNEI. The CDR3 here is CASKRDTYNEQFF. Written as DNA, the CDR3 is TGTGCCAGCAAACGGGACACTTACAATGAGCAGTTCTTC.

This chain uses TRBV7-3 with TRBJ2-5; 9 nucleotides align to TRBD1. The V gene end was trimmed by 0 bases and the J gene end by 2 bases; junction bases not matched to a gene: 1. The germline gives CDR1 SGHTA, CDR2 FQGTGA. The CDR3 consists of 15 residues. As DNA, the CDR3 is TGTGCCAGCAGCTTAACTGGGACAGGGCAAGAGACCCAGTACTTC. Residues: CASSLTGTGQETQYF. Combining the CDR3 with reference TRBV7-3 and TRBJ2-5 gives the whole variable domain GAGVSQTPSNKVTEKGKYVELRCDPISGHTALYWYRQSLGQGPEFLIYFQGTGAADDSGLPNDRFFAVRPEGSVSTLKIQRTERGDSAVYLCASSLTGTGQETQYFGPGTRLLVL.

The rearrangement joins TRBV6-5 to TRBJ2-7; D ambiguous. The V gene lost 2 bases and the J gene lost 6 bases, with 8 bases spanning the gap. Germline-derived CDR1 and CDR2 are MNHEY and SVGAGI. This CDR3 spans 12 amino acids. In nucleotides, the CDR3 is TGTGCCAGCAGTTACCCGTTGGGCGAGCAGTACTTC. Translation gives CASSYPLGEQYF.

The chain links TRBV2 to TRBJ2-3, with 8 bases identical to TRBD1. The CDR3 has 15 residues. Germline CDR1 SNHLY, CDR2 FYNNEI. Trimming cost V 6 bases and J 2 bases; bases outside gene matches: 7. CDR3 protein: CASSSGQGHTDTQYF. The DNA for the CDR3 is TGTGCCAGCAGCTCAGGACAGGGTCACACAGATACGCAGTATTTT.

This CDR3 is CAISGIGSGGYTF. The DNA for the CDR3 is TGTGCCATCAGCGGGATCGGTTCGGGTGGCTACACCTTC. The chain uses TRBV10-3 and TRBJ1-2, with D unresolved. CDR3 length: 13 residues. Germline V gene data show CDR1 as ENHRY and CDR2 as SYGVKD. V was pared by 6 bases and J by 7 bases, with 15 bases between.

This chain links TRBV7-9 with TRBJ2-2, with a weak D call TRBD1 (5 bases). V lost 8 bases to trimming and J lost 6 bases, with 19 bases between them. Germline V gene sequence: CDR1 SEHNR, CDR2 FQNEAQ (reference sequence). The CDR3 runs 15 residues. Written as DNA, the CDR3 is TGTGCCAGCCTATCGGCAGGGTTTCGCTCCGGGGAGCTGTTTTTT. Amino acids: CASLSAGFRSGELFF.

The chain joins TRBV5-1 to TRBJ2-5; maybe TRBD2 (6 bases). Germline V gene data show CDR1 as SGHRS and CDR2 as YFSETQ. The CDR3 is made up of 15 amino acids. The germline V and J ends were trimmed by 4 bases and 5 bases, with 18 bases remaining between them. The CDR3 loop is CASSQGDWSRETQYF. CDR3 nucleotides: TGCGCCAGCAGCCAAGGGGACTGGTCGAGGGAGACCCAGTACTTC.

The chain recombines TRBV29-1 with TRBJ2-7, with D uncertain. CDR1 is SQVTM and CDR2 is ANQGSEA in the germline V gene. Trimming left V 4 bases short and J 2 bases short, with 9 bases between. This CDR3 comprises 12 residues. DNA of the CDR3: TGCAGCGTTGCCGGCAGTACCTACGAGCAGTACTTC. Its translation: CSVAGSTYEQYF.

The chain has TRBV5-1 and TRBJ1-6; a weak D match, TRBD1 (6 bases). The germline V gene encodes CDR1 SGHRS and CDR2 YFSETQ. V shed 4 bases and J shed 9 bases, with 20 bases lying between them. CDR3 length equals 16 residues. CDR3 in DNA: TGCGCCAGCAGCCTGGATCCGGGGGGCATAAGTTCACCCCTCCACTTT. Protein sequence: CASSLDPGGISSPLHF.

Comment on this clone: Other DNA sequences in this sample translate to the same CDR3. The chain recombines TRBV28 with TRBJ1-3; possibly TRBD1 for D (6 bases). Deletions cut 2 bases from V and 4 bases from J, with 9 bases between. The CDR3 has 14 amino acids. Germline V gene lookup returns CDR1 MDHEN and CDR2 SYDVKM. CDR3 DNA sequence: TGTGCCAGCAGTTTAGCAGGGGCAGGAAACACCATATATTTT. It yields the protein CASSLAGAGNTIYF.

The CDR3 loop reads CASSQEGTGGYTF. Here the CDR3 DNA reads TGCGCCAGCAGCCAAGAAGGGACTGGCGGCTACACCTTC. The rearrangement uses TRBV4-3 and TRBJ1-2; the D gene is possibly TRBD1 (5 bases). With 0 bases removed from V and 8 bases from J, the gap between germline ends came to 10 bases. The CDR3 covers 13 residues. CDR1 LGHNA and CDR2 YSLEER come from the germline V gene.

This clone was found once. The V gene is TRBV18, the J gene TRBJ1-2; the D gene is possibly TRBD1 (6 bases). V was trimmed by 3 bases and J by 1 base, leaving 9 bases between them. Germline CDR1 reads KGHSH; CDR2 reads LQKENI. This CDR3 is 14 amino acids long. The CDR3 DNA sequence: TGTGCCAGCTCACCTGGCAGGGGTAACTATGGCTACACCTTC. It codes for CASSPGRGNYGYTF.

V gene TRBV6-6 combines with J gene TRBJ2-3, with D uncertain. V lost 8 bases and J 5 bases, leaving 17 bases between the germline ends. Germline lookup yields CDR1 MNHNY and CDR2 SVGAGI (reference sequence). The CDR3 has 14 amino acids. In DNA form, the CDR3 reads TGTGCCAGCCTCGACCCGAACTGGGGAGATACGCAGTATTTT. Translated: CASLDPNWGDTQYF.

The CDR3 DNA sequence: TGTGCCAGCCGGGACTCCCAGAGCTCCTACGAGCAGTACTTC. Its protein is CASRDSQSSYEQYF. The chain links TRBV25-1 to TRBJ2-7; maybe TRBD2 (6 bases). CDR3 size: 14 residues. The V and J ends lost 8 bases and 0 bases respectively, with 14 bases between them. CDR1 and CDR2 (germline): MGHDK, SYGVNS.

This clone is a singleton in its sample. The chain joins TRBV21-1 to TRBJ2-1; TRBD2, as called in the table, went unchecked against the DNA. TRBV21-1 corresponds to a pseudogene. This CDR3 has 14 residues. The CDR3 DNA reads as TGTGCCAGCAGCAAAGATCGGGGCTACAATGAGCAGTTCTTC. This codes for CASSKDRGYNEQFF.

The chain is built from TRBV6-1 and TRBJ2-7; D not certain. V dropped 2 bases and J dropped 0 bases, with 5 bases sitting between them. Germline-derived CDR1 and CDR2 are MNHNS and SASEGT. This CDR3 region has 13 residues. CDR3 nucleotide sequence: TGTGCCAGCAGTGAAAAGGGCTCCTACGAGCAGTACTTC. Translation: CASSEKGSYEQYF.

The chain links TRBV6-5 to TRBJ1-2; D may be TRBD1 (6 bases). The germline V gene has CDR1 MNHEY and CDR2 SVGAGI. V gave up 5 bases and J gave up 8 bases, with 15 bases separating them. This CDR3 is 13 amino acids long. The CDR3 is CASSQGWGLGYTF. In DNA, the CDR3 is TGTGCCAGCAGTCAGGGGTGGGGCCTCGGCTACACCTTC.

This clone showed up just a few times. The chain carries TRBV19 and TRBJ1-1; maybe TRBD1 (5 bases). Per germline, CDR1 LNHDA and CDR2 SQIVND (reference sequence). Deletions cut 4 bases from V and 4 bases from J, with 10 bases between. The CDR3 extends over 13 amino acids. The CDR3 DNA sequence: TGTGCCAGTAGTACTCCGGGGGGCACTGAAGCTTTCTTT. Translated, it gives CASSTPGGTEAFF.

This chain uses TRBV27 with TRBJ2-7; 11 nucleotides match TRBD2. V was clipped by 6 bases and J by 2 bases; unmatched bases: 6. The CDR3 extends over 15 amino acids. Germline V CDR1 and CDR2: MNHEY, SMNVEV (reference sequence). This CDR3 is CASRLGTSGAYEQYF. The CDR3, as DNA: TGTGCCAGCAGGCTCGGGACTAGCGGAGCCTACGAGCAGTACTTC.

The chain uses TRBV7-2 and TRBJ2-3; maybe TRBD2 (5 bases). CDR3 length: 14 residues. V lost 5 bases to trimming and J lost 2 bases, with 11 bases between them. Looked up from germline, CDR1 is SGHTA and CDR2 is FQGNSA. CDR3 sequence reads: CASSPRASTDTQYF. CDR3 nucleotides: TGTGCCAGCAGCCCGCGGGCCTCCACAGATACGCAGTATTTT. Looking up the rest from reference TRBV7-2 and TRBJ2-3 gives the full variable domain: GAGVSQSPSNKVTEKGKDVELRCDPISGHTALYWYRQSLGQGLEFLIYFQGNSAPDKSGLPSDRFSAERTGGSVSTLTIQRTQQEDSAVYLCASSPRASTDTQYFGPGTRLTVL.

J is TRBJ2-7 and V is TRBV6-1; possibly TRBD1 or TRBD2 for D (5 bases each). The ends were cut back, 6 bases at V and 7 bases at J, with 16 bases in the middle. Looked up from germline, CDR1 is MNHNS and CDR2 is SASEGT. This CDR3 has 13 residues. DNA for the CDR3: TGTGCCAGCAGACTGGGGGAGCCGGGGGAGCAGTACTTC. Its protein product is CASRLGEPGEQYF.

This clone was counted a single time. The chain links TRBV18 to TRBJ1-5, with TRBD1 as a possible D gene (5 bases). The V and J ends lost 0 bases and 1 base respectively, with 7 bases between them. The CDR3 extends over 15 amino acids. Germline V CDR1 and CDR2: KGHSH, LQKENI. In nucleotides, the CDR3 is TGTGCCAGCTCACCACCGGGGGTCAGCAATCAGCCCCAGCATTTT. Translating it yields CASSPPGVSNQPQHF.

The chain employs TRBV7-9 and TRBJ2-1; perhaps TRBD2 as D (5 bases). Germline V CDR1 and CDR2: SEHNR, FQNEAQ (reference sequence). CDR3 length: 17 amino acids. V shed 2 bases and J shed 4 bases, with 18 bases lying between them. The CDR3 region is CASSLRPRGSFYNEQFF. The DNA of the CDR3 is TGTGCCAGCAGCTTACGGCCACGGGGAAGCTTTTACAATGAGCAGTTCTTC.

DNA of the CDR3: TGTGCCAGCACCCTAGGTGGGGCTAATGAAAAACTGTTTTTT. It codes for CASTLGGANEKLFF. The V and J genes are TRBV6-1 and TRBJ1-4; unclear D gene. V dropped 7 bases and J dropped 3 bases, with 12 bases sitting between them. This CDR3 has 14 residues. CDR1 and CDR2 from the germline V gene are MNHNS and SASEGT.

The CDR3 loop is CASRRKGVGEKLFF. CDR3 coding DNA: TGTGCCAGCAGACGAAAGGGGGTTGGTGAAAAACTGTTTTTT. The chain carries TRBV7-9 and TRBJ1-4; D is possibly TRBD1 (6 bases). V lost 6 bases and J lost 7, with 15 bases in between. CDR1 SEHNR and CDR2 FQNEAQ come from the germline V gene (reference sequence). The CDR3 totals 14 residues.

The chain employs TRBV19 and TRBJ1-5; 7 positions match TRBD1. Germline-derived CDR1 and CDR2 are LNHDA and SQIVND (reference sequence). The CDR3 length is 13 residues. Trimming removed 8 bases from V and 7 bases from J; junction bases left unmatched: 8. The CDR3 protein is CASADRREQPQHF. CDR3 sequence (DNA): TGTGCCAGTGCGGACAGGCGGGAACAGCCCCAGCATTTT.

This sequence joins TRBV6-1 and TRBJ1-6; tentatively, D is TRBD1 (6 bases). Deletions cut 4 bases from V and 10 bases from J, with 20 bases between. CDR1 MNHNS and CDR2 SASEGT come from the germline V gene. This CDR3 is 16 amino acids long. The CDR3 sequence is CASSANRVRLESPLHF. The CDR3 bases are TGTGCCAGCAGTGCGAACAGGGTTCGACTGGAATCACCCCTCCACTTT.